The next 15 T cell receptor beta chains were all read from a single sample in a study of T cell responses to AZD1222 COVID-19 vaccine. Measured with immunoSEQ multiplex PCR; TCRdb has only the in-frame clones, and not every one. The repertoire holds 150,000 to 160,000 clones, with about nine tenths as singletons. Sequencing was performed on peripheral blood, taken on day 0 of AZD1222 vaccination. These receptors originate from an adult in good health.

The sample holds one count of this clone. V and J are TRBV7-2 and TRBJ1-4; maybe TRBD1 (5 bases). In germline, CDR1 is SGHTA, CDR2 FQGNSA. The germline V and J ends were trimmed by 1 base and 5 bases, with 11 bases remaining between them. The CDR3 extends over 15 amino acids. The CDR3 sequence: CASSLVGRMNEKLFF. CDR3 nucleotides: TGTGCCAGCAGCTTAGTGGGACGGATGAATGAAAAACTGTTTTTT.

The chain recombines TRBV7-9 with TRBJ2-2, with a possible D match to TRBD1 (6 bases). The length of the CDR3 is 15 residues. Trimming took 4 bases from V and 3 from J, leaving 12 bases between them. Germline assignment: CDR1 SEHNR and CDR2 FQNEAQ (reference sequence). The CDR3 reads CASSWTAVDTGELFF. For the CDR3, the DNA is TGTGCCAGCAGCTGGACAGCGGTGGACACCGGGGAGCTGTTTTTT.

J is TRBJ2-5 and V is TRBV27; TRBD2 is a possible D gene (6 bases). The V and J ends lost 6 bases and 1 base respectively, with 18 bases between them. Germline-derived CDR1 and CDR2 are MNHEY and SMNVEV (reference sequence). This CDR3 is 16 amino acids long. The CDR3 loop reads CASSWVKTRVQETQYF. Written as DNA, the CDR3 is TGTGCCAGCAGCTGGGTAAAGACTAGGGTCCAAGAGACCCAGTACTTC.

This clone was counted once. This chain joins TRBV5-1 and TRBJ2-6; D unresolved. Germline CDR1 and CDR2: SGHRS and YFSETQ. Deletions cut 4 bases from V and 0 bases from J, with 8 bases between. The CDR3 is made up of 15 amino acids. The CDR3: CASSEQSSGANVLTF. Written as DNA, the CDR3 is TGCGCCAGCAGCGAACAAAGCTCTGGGGCCAACGTCCTGACTTTC. Drawing the rest from reference TRBV5-1 and TRBJ2-6, the complete variable domain is KAGVTQTPRYLIKTRGQQVTLSCSPISGHRSVSWYQQTPGQGLQFLFEYFSETQRNKGNFPGRFSGRQFSNSRSEMNVSTLELGDSALYLCASSEQSSGANVLTFGAGSRLTVL.

A single count supports this clone. The gene calls are TRBV7-2 and TRBJ1-4, with a tentative D call TRBD1 (5 bases). This CDR3 contains 16 residues. CDR1 SGHTA and CDR2 FQGNSA come from the germline V gene. V was pared by 1 base and J by 8 bases, with 17 bases between. CDR3 bases: TGTGCCAGCAGCTTAGTAAGAGGCAGGGTGGGAGAAAAACTGTTTTTT. Its translation is CASSLVRGRVGEKLFF. The entire variable domain, with the rest obtained from reference TRBV7-2 and TRBJ1-4, is as follows: GAGVSQSPSNKVTEKGKDVELRCDPISGHTALYWYRQSLGQGLEFLIYFQGNSAPDKSGLPSDRFSAERTGGSVSTLTIQRTQQEDSAVYLCASSLVRGRVGEKLFFGSGTQLSVL.

CDR3 sequence reads: CASSSGQGSAEAFF. CDR3 sequence (DNA): TGTGCCAGCAGTTCGGGACAGGGTAGCGCTGAAGCTTTCTTT. The rearrangement uses TRBV27 and TRBJ1-1; 9 bases are shared with TRBD1. Germline-derived CDR1 and CDR2 are MNHEY and SMNVEV (reference sequence). V was pared by 4 bases and J by 6 bases, with 6 bases of the junction left unmatched. The CDR3 extends over 14 amino acids.

This chain joins TRBV21-1 and TRBJ1-1. TRBV21-1 is labeled a pseudogene. This CDR3 is built from 14 residues. The CDR3 nucleotides read TGTGCCAGCAGCAGAATCCGGATCAACACTGAAGCTTTCTTT. Translation gives CASSRIRINTEAFF.

The chain links TRBV28 to TRBJ2-1, with TRBD2 matching over 8 bases. Germline CDR1 reads MDHEN; CDR2 reads SYDVKM. The V segment lost 3 bases and the J segment 4 bases; nucleotides outside the gene matches: 5. This CDR3 is 15 amino acids long. DNA for the CDR3: TGTGCCAGCAGTTTCTGGCGGGAGGTGTACAATGAGCAGTTCTTC. As protein: CASSFWREVYNEQFF.

The chain recombines TRBV28 with TRBJ1-2; 8 nucleotides align to TRBD1. This CDR3 has 14 residues. Germline CDR1 and CDR2: MDHEN and SYDVKM. V was pared by 7 bases and J by 2 bases, with 6 bases of the junction left unmatched. The CDR3: CASTAYRGNYGYTF. CDR3 coding DNA: TGTGCCAGCACGGCATACAGGGGGAACTATGGCTACACCTTC.

The chain combines TRBV5-5 with TRBJ1-4; tentative D call: TRBD1 (5 bases). There are 12 residues in the CDR3. From germline, CDR1 is SGHKS and CDR2 YYEKEE (reference sequence). The V end lost 9 bases, the J end lost 3 bases, and 9 bases lay between the germline ends. The chain's CDR3 is CATSGANEKLFF. The CDR3, as DNA: TGTGCCACCTCGGGGGCTAATGAAAAACTGTTTTTT.

CDR3 nucleotides: TGTGCCAGCAGCTTAGACGGGGGGAGGAATTCACCCCTCCACTTT. Amino acids: CASSLDGGRNSPLHF. The rearrangement links TRBV7-2 to TRBJ1-6, with D perhaps TRBD1 (5 bases). The V end was cut by 1 base, the J end by 7 bases, with 11 bases between. This CDR3 has 15 amino acids. Looked up from germline, CDR1 is SGHTA and CDR2 is FQGNSA.

This clone was recorded a few times. CDR3 amino acids: CASSLTSQGDSPLHF. The CDR3 DNA reads TGTGCCAGCAGCTTAACTTCACAGGGCGATTCACCCCTCCACTTT. This chain connects TRBV7-3 to TRBJ1-6, with D maybe TRBD1 (6 bases). This CDR3 region has 15 residues. V was trimmed by 0 bases and J by 8 bases, leaving 11 bases between them. Looked up from germline, CDR1 is SGHTA and CDR2 is FQGTGA.

The chain employs TRBV18 and TRBJ1-1; D not resolved. The V and J ends lost 2 bases and 0 bases respectively, with 7 bases between them. This CDR3 contains 14 residues. Germline CDR1 reads KGHSH; CDR2 reads LQKENI. The CDR3 DNA reads as TGTGCCAGCTCACCAGTCCGGATGAACACTGAAGCTTTCTTT. Protein: CASSPVRMNTEAFF.

The chain couples TRBV18 to TRBJ1-3; no definite D call. Trimming took off 0 bases at V and 0 bases at J, with 9 bases between the two ends. Germline assignment: CDR1 KGHSH and CDR2 LQKENI. The length of the CDR3 is 16 residues. In DNA form, the CDR3 reads TGTGCCAGCTCACCACCGGTCGGACCCTCTGGAAACACCATATATTTT. It codes for CASSPPVGPSGNTIYF.

The rearrangement links TRBV19 to TRBJ2-7; 8 bases align to TRBD1. The V segment lost 6 bases and the J segment 2 bases; nucleotides outside the gene matches: 9. The CDR3 totals 15 residues. CDR1 is LNHDA, CDR2 SQIVND, per germline (reference sequence). The CDR3 sequence: CASSQGQASTYEQYF. Written as DNA, the CDR3 is TGTGCCAGTAGCCAGGGACAGGCCTCCACCTACGAGCAGTACTTC. Combining the CDR3 with reference TRBV19 and TRBJ2-7 gives the whole variable domain DGGITQSPKYLFRKEGQNVTLSCEQNLNHDAMYWYRQDPGQGLRLIYYSQIVNDFQKGDIAEGYSVSREKKESFPLTVTSAQKNPTAFYLCASSQGQASTYEQYFGPGTRLTVT.